A selection of T cell receptor beta chains follows, all from one sample in a study of control samples from healthy donors and cancer patients. The repertoire was sequenced with immunoSEQ multiplex PCR; TCRdb's copy has only in-frame clones and lacks some. Of roughly 100,000 clones detected, around 89% appear once; the ten largest clones hold under 20%. Sample: PBMCs. The receptors were gathered from a man between 60 and 75 years old with lung cancer. Both conserved end residues are part of each CDR3. D genes are given only for firm matches. Clone size appears in some rows only: once, few, many, or a class for an expanded clone.

TGTGCCAGCAGCTTAGCCGGACAGGGGGTTCTCTATGGCTACACCTTC	CASSLAGQGVLYGYTF	TRBD1	.	TRBV7-8	TRBJ1-2
TGTGCCTGGAGTGAGAACCTGTCCTATGGCTACACCTTC	CAWSENLSYGYTF	.	.	TRBV30	TRBJ1-2
TGTGCCAGCAGCCAATACACCGAAGATTCACCCCTCCACTTT	CASSQYTEDSPLHF	.	.	TRBV16	TRBJ1-6
TGTGCCAGCAGCTTAGATCCAGGACGCTTGATGCATTTT	CASSLDPGRLMHF	.	.	TRBV11-2	TRBJ1-5
TGCGCCAGCAGTGAGAACAGGGGGAATGAAAAACTGTTTTTT	CASSENRGNEKLFF	TRBD1	.	TRBV10-2	TRBJ1-4
TGTGCCAGCAGCGGGGGGACAGAAAAAAGAACAACTAATGAAAAACTGTTTTTT	CASSGGTEKRTTNEKLFF	TRBD1	once	TRBV3-1/TRBV3-2	TRBJ1-4
TGTGCCAGCAGGGCCGACAGGGGGTTTTACGAGCAGTACTTC	CASRADRGFYEQYF	TRBD1	many	TRBV6-6	TRBJ2-7
TGTGCCAGCAGCTTACGGATTGGGACAGAGAACTCCTACGAGCAGTACTTC	CASSLRIGTENSYEQYF	TRBD1	.	TRBV11-2	TRBJ2-7
TGTGCCAGCAGCGTAGCTCCTCGTGGGGCTTCAGATACGCAGTATTTT	CASSVAPRGASDTQYF	.	.	TRBV9	TRBJ2-3
TGTGCCAGCAGTTTCCGCCAGGCCGCTGAAGCTTTCTTT	CASSFRQAAEAFF	.	.	TRBV12-3/TRBV12-4	TRBJ1-1
TGTGCCACCGAAACAGGCTCTGGAAACACCATATATTTT	CATETGSGNTIYF	.	.	TRBV6-6	TRBJ1-3